This entry features one T cell receptor beta chain sequence. It lacks a known antigen. Per-nucleotide qualities are absent, and no much larger clonotype sits a single base away. In Seattle, one collaborating source enrolled patients while the infection was active and tracked those patients longitudinally over the course of disease. Whole blood was collected in K2EDTA tubes by collaborating institutions according to the institutions' own protocols. Collaborator samples were shipped for TCRbeta analysis as frozen whole blood, isolated PBMCs, or DNA extracted from either sample type. The immunoSEQ Assay, a bias-controlled multiplex PCR, was used to amplify TCRbeta CDR3 regions from genomic DNA. The study's processing was this. Within the assay, amplification of reference gene primers was used to estimate how many nucleated cells each sample contained. To quantify the absolute abundance of each unique TCRbeta CDR3 rearrangement, sequence reads were collapsed and filtered. For each sample, productive Simpson clonality was calculated as the square root of Simpson's diversity index over productive rearrangements. TCRdb holds this immuneACCESS table with in-frame rearrangements only. Some clones are missing; in checked studies, unresolved V genes explain under half, and the rest has no known cause. That table supplies the V and J calls and clone size; D and trimming were determined from the DNA. In this sample the table shows around 60,000 clones, 72% of which occur a single time. Together, the top ten hold 4.8% of the sample.

This entry comes from a study of blood T cell repertoires in COVID-19 (TCRdb year 2020). Describing the broader study: Collaborator samples came from the United States, Italy and Spain and covered acute and convalescent phases of COVID-19. The prospective study material was composed of cDNA or gDNA derived from T cells, B-cell-depleted T cells, or PBMCs. Deeply sampled blood TCRbeta repertoires from subjects exposed to, actively infected with, or recovered from COVID-19 were included in the dataset. The repertoires were made available in a free public database intended to serve as a resource for research on the immune response to SARS-CoV-2. The samples were drawn from two sources: the first 160 participants of the ongoing ImmuneRACE study, and 1,200 or so subjects contributed by 6 global collaborators. The sample metadata nearly always contained a de-identified subject ID, COVID-19 status, age in years and sex. Where available, HLA class I and class II types were obtained from metadata supplied by the sample provider rather than from assay-based typing. The investigation overall reported the following: The quantity of clinical and demographic metadata differed by source and by participant and was supplied without curation.

The specimen sequenced was peripheral blood. This TCR was sampled from a woman in her sixties or seventies with COVID-19, enrolled during active disease.

The CDR3 region has the sequence CASSLGGWGGMNTEAFF. The nucleotide sequence is given as TGTGCCAGCAGCTTAGGGGGTTGGGGAGGGATGAACACTGAAGCTTTCTTT. The chain couples TRBV13 to TRBJ1-1; the D gene is unclear. The CDR3 covers 17 residues, taking in both the cysteine and the phenylalanine. Only the CDR3 part of the read is kept: 51 bases, read in frame from the first base. V is cut by 0 bases and J by 0 bases, and the space between the germline ends is 14 bases. CDR1 is given as PRHDT and CDR2 as FYEKMQ, both from the germline V gene (reference sequence).